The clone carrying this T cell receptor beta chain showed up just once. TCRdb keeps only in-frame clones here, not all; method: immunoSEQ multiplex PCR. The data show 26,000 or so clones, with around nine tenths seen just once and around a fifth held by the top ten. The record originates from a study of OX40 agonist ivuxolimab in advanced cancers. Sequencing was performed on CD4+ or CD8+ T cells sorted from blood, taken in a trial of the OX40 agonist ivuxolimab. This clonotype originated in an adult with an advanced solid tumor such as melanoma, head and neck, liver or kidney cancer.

CDR3 in DNA: TGTGCCGGCCGGACAGCCCGTTTTGAAGCTTTCTTT. It codes for CAGRTARFEAFF. V is TRBV30 and J is TRBJ1-1; possibly TRBD1 for D (6 bases). CDR1 GTSNPN and CDR2 SVGIG come from the germline V gene (reference sequence). The CDR3 runs to 12 residues. The ends were cut back, 8 bases at V and 7 bases at J, with 17 bases in the middle.